This entry concerns a single T cell receptor beta chain. Its target is not known. The sample is drawn from a study of cytomegalovirus exposure and HLA in healthy donors. Study-wide results and limits: A later examination showed that TCR association rates differed by HLA locus, with DRB1 most and HLA-C fewest.

60 Vbeta and 13 Jbeta primers were used in PCR. Clones were read by immunoSEQ multiplex PCR, and TCRdb kept only the in-frame ones, dropping some. The sample includes about 180,000 clones, approximately 88% of them seen just once. V gave up 3 bases and J gave up 6 bases; unmatched junction bases: 7. The CDR3 is 15 residues long. CDR1 is SGHNT and CDR2 is YYREEE in the germline V gene (reference sequence). The V gene is TRBV5-4, the J gene TRBJ2-5; TRBD1 matches at 11 bases. The sample taken for sequencing was PBMCs. The TCR comes from a man younger than 40 in good health and CMV-seronegative. The DNA for the CDR3 is TGTGCCAGCAGCTCGGGACAGGGGGTCGGAAAGACCCAGTACTTC. Its translation is CASSSGQGVGKTQYF. Variable domain in full (rest from reference TRBV5-4 and TRBJ2-5): ETGVTQSPTHLIKTRGQQVTLRCSSQSGHNTVSWYQQALGQGPQFIFQYYREEENGRGNFPPRFSGLQFPNYSSELNVNALELDDSALYLCASSSGQGVGKTQYFGPGTRLLVL.